Sequencing of this T cell receptor beta chain was carried out in a study of shared clonotypes between healthy human individuals. At the level of the study: Three plates each covered CD4 naive and memory; CD8 naive two, CD8 memory one.

Study processing details: ImmunoSEQ gave junction-only sequences without quality scores, so filtering differed. Clones were sequenced by immunoSEQ multiplex PCR, and TCRdb holds only the in-frame ones, with some missing. V and J calls and clone size come straight from that table; D and trimming were deduced from the DNA. The repertoire holds 300,000 to 400,000 clones, with around 87% as singletons. The sequence came from a man aged 18 to 35 in good health. Sequenced input: memory CD8+ T cells sorted from blood. Documented subset: CD45RO+ cells pooled with CCR7-negative TemRA cells.

The CDR3: CASSEYSGEQYF. CDR3 sequence (DNA): TGTGCCAGCAGTGAATATTCCGGCGAGCAGTACTTC. The J gene is TRBJ2-7, the V gene TRBV25-1; D gene ambiguous. The germline V and J ends were trimmed by 0 bases and 6 bases, with 6 bases remaining between them. This CDR3 comprises 12 residues. Germline V CDR1 and CDR2: MGHDK, SYGVNS.